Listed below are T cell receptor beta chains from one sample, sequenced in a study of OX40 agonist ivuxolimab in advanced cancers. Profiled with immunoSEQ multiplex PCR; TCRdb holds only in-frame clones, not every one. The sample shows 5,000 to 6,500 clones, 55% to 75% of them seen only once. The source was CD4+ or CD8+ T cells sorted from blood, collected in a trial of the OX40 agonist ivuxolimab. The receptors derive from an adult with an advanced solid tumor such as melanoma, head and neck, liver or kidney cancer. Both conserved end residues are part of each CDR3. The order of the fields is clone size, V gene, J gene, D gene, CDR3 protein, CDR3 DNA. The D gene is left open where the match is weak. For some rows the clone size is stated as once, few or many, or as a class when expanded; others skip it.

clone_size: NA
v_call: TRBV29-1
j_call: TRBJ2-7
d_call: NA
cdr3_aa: CSVVGGDRAYEQYF
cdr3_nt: TGCAGCGTTGTGGGGGGGGACAGAGCTTACGAGCAGTACTTC

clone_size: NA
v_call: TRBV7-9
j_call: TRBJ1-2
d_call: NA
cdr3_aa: CASSSSDSYYGYTF
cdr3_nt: TGTGCCAGCAGCTCCTCAGACAGCTACTATGGCTACACCTTC

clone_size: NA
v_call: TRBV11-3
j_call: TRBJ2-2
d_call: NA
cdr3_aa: CASSLDLRVTGELFF
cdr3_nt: TGTGCCAGCAGCTTAGATCTCAGGGTCACCGGGGAGCTGTTTTTT

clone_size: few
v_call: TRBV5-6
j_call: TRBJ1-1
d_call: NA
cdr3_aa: CASGIGNTEAFF
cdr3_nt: TGTGCCAGCGGCATAGGGAACACTGAAGCTTTCTTT

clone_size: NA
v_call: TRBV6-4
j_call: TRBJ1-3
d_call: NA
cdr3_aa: CASSDSNQPGNTIYF
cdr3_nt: TGTGCCAGCAGTGACTCGAATCAGCCTGGAAACACCATATATTTT

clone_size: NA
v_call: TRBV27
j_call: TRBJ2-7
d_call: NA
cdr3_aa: CASSLGGRVEQYF
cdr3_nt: TGTGCCAGCAGTTTGGGGGGCAGAGTGGAGCAGTACTTC

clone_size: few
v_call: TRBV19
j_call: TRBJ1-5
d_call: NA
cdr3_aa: CASSISLFRGDVNQPQHF
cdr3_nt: TGTGCCAGTAGTATAAGTTTGTTTCGGGGTGATGTTAATCAGCCCCAGCATTTT

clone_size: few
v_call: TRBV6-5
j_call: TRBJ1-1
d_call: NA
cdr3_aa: CASSRGTGNEAFF
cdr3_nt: TGTGCCAGCAGCCGGGGGACGGGAAATGAAGCTTTCTTT

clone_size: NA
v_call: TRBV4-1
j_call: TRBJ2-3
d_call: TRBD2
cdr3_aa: CASSPGTGEGYTQYF
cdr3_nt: TGCGCCAGCAGCCCCGGGACGGGGGAGGGATATACGCAGTATTTT

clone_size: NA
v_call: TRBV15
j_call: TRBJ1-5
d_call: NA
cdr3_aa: CATSRDSSNQPQHF
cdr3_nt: TGTGCCACCAGCAGAGACAGTTCCAATCAGCCCCAGCATTTT

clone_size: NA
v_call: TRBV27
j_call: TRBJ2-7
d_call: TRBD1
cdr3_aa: CASSGDSYEQYF
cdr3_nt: TGTGCCAGCAGTGGGGACAGCTACGAGCAGTACTTC

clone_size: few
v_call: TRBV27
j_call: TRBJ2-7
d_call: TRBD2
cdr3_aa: CASSIAGGGYEQYF
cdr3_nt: TGTGCCAGCAGTATAGCGGGAGGCGGATACGAGCAGTACTTC

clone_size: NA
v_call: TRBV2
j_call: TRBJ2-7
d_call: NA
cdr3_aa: CASRVDDTDTYEQYF
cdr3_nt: TGTGCCAGCAGGGTCGACGACACCGATACCTACGAGCAGTACTTC

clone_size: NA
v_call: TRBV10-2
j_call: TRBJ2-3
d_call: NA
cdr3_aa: CASRGGGRSTDTQYF
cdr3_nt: TGCGCCAGCAGAGGGGGCGGGAGGTCGACAGATACGCAGTATTTT

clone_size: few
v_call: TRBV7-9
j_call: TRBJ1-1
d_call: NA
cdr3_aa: CASRPASSNTEAFF
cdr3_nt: TGTGCCAGCAGACCCGCTTCCTCGAACACTGAAGCTTTCTTT

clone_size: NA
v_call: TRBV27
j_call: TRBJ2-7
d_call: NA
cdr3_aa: CASSLSGGGSIAYEQYF
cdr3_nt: TGTGCCAGCAGTTTATCTGGGGGCGGGAGTATAGCCTACGAGCAGTACTTC

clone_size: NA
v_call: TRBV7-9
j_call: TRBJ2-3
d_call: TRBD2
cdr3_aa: CASSPPPTSGSTDTQYF
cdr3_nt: TGTGCCAGCAGCCCCCCACCGACTAGCGGGAGCACAGATACGCAGTATTTT

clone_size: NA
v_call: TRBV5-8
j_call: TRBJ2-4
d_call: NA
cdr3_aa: CASSLGGDVRDF
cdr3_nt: TGTGCCAGCAGCTTGGGTGGGGACGTCAGGGACTTC

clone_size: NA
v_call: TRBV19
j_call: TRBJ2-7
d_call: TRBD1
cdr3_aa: CASTPGQADEQYF
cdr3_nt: TGTGCCAGTACCCCTGGACAGGCGGACGAGCAGTACTTC

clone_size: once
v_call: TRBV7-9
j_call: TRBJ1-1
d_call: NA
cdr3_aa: CASSLEGSTEAFF
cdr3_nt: TGTGCCAGCAGCTTAGAAGGGAGCACTGAAGCTTTCTTT

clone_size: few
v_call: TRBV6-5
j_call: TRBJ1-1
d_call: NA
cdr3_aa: CASSQGYTEAFF
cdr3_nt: TGTGCCAGCAGTCAAGGATACACTGAAGCTTTCTTT

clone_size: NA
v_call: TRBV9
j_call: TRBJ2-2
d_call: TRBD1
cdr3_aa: CASTRGTANTGELFF
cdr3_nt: TGTGCCAGCACCCGAGGGACAGCCAACACCGGGGAGCTGTTTTTT

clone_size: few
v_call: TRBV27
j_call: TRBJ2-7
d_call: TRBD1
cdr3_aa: CASSHRTGGGNYEQYF
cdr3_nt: TGTGCCAGCAGTCACAGGACAGGGGGCGGTAATTACGAGCAGTACTTC

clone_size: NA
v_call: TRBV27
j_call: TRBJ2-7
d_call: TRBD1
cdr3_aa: CASSLLGTGDYEQYF
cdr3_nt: TGTGCCAGCAGTTTGCTTGGGACAGGGGATTACGAGCAGTACTTC

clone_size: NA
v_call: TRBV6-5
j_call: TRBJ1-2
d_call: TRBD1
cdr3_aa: CASSTRTGIVYGYTF
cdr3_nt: TGTGCCAGCAGTACCCGGACAGGGATCGTCTATGGCTACACCTTC

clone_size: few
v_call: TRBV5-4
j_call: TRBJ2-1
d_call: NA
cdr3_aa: CASSLGTREQFF
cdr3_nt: TGTGCCAGCAGCCTTGGAACGAGGGAGCAGTTCTTC

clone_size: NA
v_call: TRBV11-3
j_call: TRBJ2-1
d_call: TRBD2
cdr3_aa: CASSPNSGRSNNEQFF
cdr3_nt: TGTGCCAGCAGCCCTAATAGCGGGAGAAGCAACAATGAGCAGTTCTTC

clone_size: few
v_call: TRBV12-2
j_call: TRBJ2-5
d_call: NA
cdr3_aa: CASRLGEETQYF
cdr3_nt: TGTGCAAGTCGCTTAGGGGAGGAGACCCAGTACTTC

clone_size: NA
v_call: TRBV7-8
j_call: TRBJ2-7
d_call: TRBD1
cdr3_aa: CASSSRQGPSYEQYF
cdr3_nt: TGTGCCAGCAGTTCGCGACAGGGCCCCTCCTACGAGCAGTACTTC

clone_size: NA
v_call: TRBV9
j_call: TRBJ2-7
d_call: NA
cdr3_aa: CASSGDGYEQYF
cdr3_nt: TGTGCCAGCAGCGGGGACGGCTACGAGCAGTACTTC

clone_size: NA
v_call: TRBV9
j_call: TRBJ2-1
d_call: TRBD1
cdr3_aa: CASSVGPGTASYNEQFF
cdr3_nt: TGTGCCAGCAGCGTCGGTCCCGGGACAGCCTCCTACAATGAGCAGTTCTTC

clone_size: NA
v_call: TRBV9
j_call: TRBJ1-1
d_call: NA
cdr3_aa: CASSPRAEMNTEAFF
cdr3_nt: TGTGCCAGCAGCCCCCGGGCAGAAATGAACACTGAAGCTTTCTTT